Listed here is a single TCR beta chain. Its antigen remains unidentified. The V gene lost 7 bases and the J gene lost 2 bases, with 20 bases spanning the gap. CDR1 and CDR2 (germline): PRHDT, FYEKMQ (reference sequence). The CDR3 is made up of 16 amino acids. Naivety among CD8 cells was defined by CD45RO negativity and positive CCR7 selection, thereby excluding terminally differentiated effector memory CD45RA+ cells. Sequenced by immunoSEQ multiplex PCR; TCRdb stores in-frame clones only, minus some. The sample lists millions of clones, about 95% occurring once. This specimen comes from a study of shared clonotypes between healthy human individuals. Study-wide points: With few donors, the genetic and exposure-history diversity represented was limited.

Sequencing was done on a sample of naive CD8+ T cells sorted from blood. The gene calls are TRBV13 and TRBJ1-2; D unclear. This sequence originates from a man younger than 35 in good health. CDR3 amino acids: CASTQRGGVNNYGYTF. The DNA for the CDR3 is TGTGCCAGCACCCAACGGGGTGGGGTAAACAACTATGGCTACACCTTC.